Below are 6 T cell receptor beta chains sequenced from a single sample in a study of T cells in Graves' hyperthyroidism and ophthalmopathy. There were TCR beta CDR3 regions amplified from RNA transcripts. HTBI primers were the set used in a first-round RT-PCR of the TCR CDR3. TCRdb independently ran MiXCR on the multiplex PCR reads; one entry per CDR3 protein. The data show about 360,000 distinct CDR3 sequences, with around 25% seen just once and about 73% held by the top ten. Sequencing was done on a sample of blood. These receptors originate from a man aged 50 or older with Graves' hyperthyroidism.

This chain uses TRBV9 with TRBJ1-2; TRBD1 might be the D (6 bases). Germline assignment: CDR1 SGDLS and CDR2 YYNGEE. The V end was cut by 3 bases, the J end by 7 bases, with 13 bases between. CDR3 length: 13 amino acids. CDR3 protein: CASSALTGSGYTF. The CDR3 nucleotides are TGTGCCAGCAGCGCCCTGACAGGCTCTGGCTACACCTTC.

There are many counts of this clonotype. The chain is built from TRBV5-6 and TRBJ2-7, with 7 nucleotides matching TRBD2. The V segment lost 4 bases and the J segment 4 bases; nucleotides outside the gene matches: 5. Germline values: CDR1 SGHDT, CDR2 YYEEEE. This CDR3 is built from 13 residues. The chain's CDR3 is CASSPEGGYEQYF. In nucleotides, the CDR3 is TGTGCCAGCAGCCCGGAGGGAGGGTACGAGCAGTACTTC.

This clonotype was detected ten times or more. The rearrangement links TRBV28 to TRBJ2-2; D gene unclear. The CDR3 is 12 residues long. The V gene's germline CDR1 is MDHEN and CDR2 SYDVKM. Deletions cut 8 bases from V and 4 bases from J, with 8 bases between. The CDR3 sequence is CASEFSTGELFF. The CDR3 nucleotides read TGTGCCAGCGAATTCTCCACCGGGGAGCTGTTTTTT.

This chain links TRBV20-1 with TRBJ2-5; TRBD2 aligns across 7 bases. The ends lost 6 bases at V and 2 bases at J; junction bases unmatched: 15. Germline-derived CDR1 and CDR2 are DFQATT and SNEGSKA (reference sequence). There are 16 residues in the CDR3. CDR3 in amino acids: CSAAGLSGTPQETQYF. In DNA form, the CDR3 reads TGCAGTGCCGCGGGACTATCCGGGACCCCTCAAGAGACCCAGTACTTC.

This clonotype was recorded a few times. The chain combines TRBV7-3 with TRBJ2-3; tentative D call: TRBD2 (5 bases). The length of the CDR3 is 13 residues. V lost 8 bases, J lost 1 base, and 10 bases lay in between. In germline, CDR1 is SGHTA, CDR2 FQGTGA. The DNA of the CDR3 is TGTGCCAGCGGGAGATGGGGCACAGATACGCAGTATTTT. Protein sequence: CASGRWGTDTQYF.

Comments on this clonotype: One end of the junction fails to match germline, which may point to a read error. The rearrangement uses TRBV10-3 and TRBJ2-3; 14 bases agree with TRBD2. The CDR3 covers 16 residues. CDR1 and CDR2 from the germline V gene are ENHRY and SYGVKD. CDR3: CATSGTSGRKSDTQCF. The CDR3 DNA reads as TGTGCCACCAGCGGGACTAGCGGGAGAAAGTCAGATACGCAGTGTTTT.